This TCR beta chain is drawn from a study of blood T cell repertoires in COVID-19. Sequencing used immunoSEQ multiplex PCR; TCRdb keeps in-frame clones, though not all of them. The sample records roughly 290,000 clones, 89% being singletons. Germline V gene sequence: CDR1 MNHNS, CDR2 SASEGT. There are 13 residues in the CDR3. V was shortened by 1 base and J by 6 bases, with 9 bases between the two germline ends. The clonotype originates from a woman aged 60 to 75 with acute or convalescent COVID-19. The specimen was peripheral blood. This chain links TRBV6-1 with TRBJ1-1; maybe TRBD1 (6 bases). CDR3 amino acids: CASSEGGHPEAFF. DNA of the CDR3: TGTGCCAGCAGTGAAGGGGGACATCCTGAAGCTTTCTTT.